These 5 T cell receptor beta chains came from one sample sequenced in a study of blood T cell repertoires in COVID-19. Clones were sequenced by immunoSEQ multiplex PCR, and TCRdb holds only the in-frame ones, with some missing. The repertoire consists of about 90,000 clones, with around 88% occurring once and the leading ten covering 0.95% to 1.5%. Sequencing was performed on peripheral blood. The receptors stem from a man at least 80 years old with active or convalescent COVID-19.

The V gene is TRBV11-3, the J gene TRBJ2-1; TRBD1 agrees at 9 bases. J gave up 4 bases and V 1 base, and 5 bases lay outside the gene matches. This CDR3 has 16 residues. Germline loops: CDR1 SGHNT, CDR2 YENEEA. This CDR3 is CASSLGGTGLYNEQFF. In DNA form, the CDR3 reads TGTGCCAGCAGCTTAGGGGGGACAGGGTTATACAATGAGCAGTTCTTC.

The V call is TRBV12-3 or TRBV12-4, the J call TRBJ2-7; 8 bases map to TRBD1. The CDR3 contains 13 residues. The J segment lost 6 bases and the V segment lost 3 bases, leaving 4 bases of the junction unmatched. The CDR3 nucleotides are TGTGCCAGCAGTTTTAGCGACAGGGGCGAGCAGTACTTC. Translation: CASSFSDRGEQYF.

The CDR3 region is CASSYPRLAGSQETQYF. CDR3 sequence (DNA): TGTGCCAGCAGTTACCCAAGACTAGCGGGTTCCCAAGAGACCCAGTACTTC. The chain combines TRBV6-2 or TRBV6-3 with TRBJ2-5; 10 nucleotides agree with TRBD2. Trimming at V came to 2 bases and at J to 1 base, leaving 7 bases not matched to a gene. Germline V gene data show CDR1 as MNHEY and CDR2 as SVGEGT. The CDR3 length is 17 residues.

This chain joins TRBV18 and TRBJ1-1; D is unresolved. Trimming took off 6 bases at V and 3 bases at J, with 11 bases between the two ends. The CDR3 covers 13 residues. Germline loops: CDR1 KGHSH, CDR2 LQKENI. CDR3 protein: CASSPKEDTEAFF. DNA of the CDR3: TGTGCCAGCTCGCCAAAAGAGGACACTGAAGCTTTCTTT.

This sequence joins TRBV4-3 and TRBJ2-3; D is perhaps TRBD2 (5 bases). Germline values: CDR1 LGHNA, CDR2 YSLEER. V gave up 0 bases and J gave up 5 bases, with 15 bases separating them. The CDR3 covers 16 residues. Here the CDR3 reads CASSQDVGLAGDTQYF. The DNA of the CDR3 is TGCGCCAGCAGCCAAGATGTCGGGCTAGCTGGAGATACGCAGTATTTT.